These T cell receptor beta chains were read from a single sample in a study of blood T cells in healthy people across ages. MiXCR, applied by TCRdb to the 5' RACE reads, yields one record per CDR3 protein. This repertoire shows approximately 1,700,000 distinct CDR3 sequences, about 39% found once; its top ten account for 20% to 25%. The specimen sequenced was blood. These receptors came from a human donor in good health. The CDR3 runs from the conserved cysteine through the conserved F or W. The D gene is left open where the match is weak. Clone size is not always given. Where it is, it says once, few, many or a class for expanded clones.

j_gene | v_gene | d_gene | abundance | CDR3nt | CDR3aa
TRBJ2-7 | TRBV12-3/TRBV12-4 | NA | few | TGTGCCAGCAGTAACCCCCGGGGAGGCTCCGTAGGCTACGAGCAGTACTTC | CASSNPRGGSVGYEQYF
TRBJ2-7 | TRBV20-1 | NA | NA | TGCAGTGCTTCGCTACGGATGGCCTCCTACGAGCAGTACTTC | CSASLRMASYEQYF
TRBJ1-1 | TRBV7-2 | TRBD1 | NA | TGTGCCAGCAGCCCGGACAGGGGGAGAAACACTGAAGCTTTCTTT | CASSPDRGRNTEAFF
TRBJ1-2 | TRBV29-1 | TRBD1 | few | TGCAGCGTTGAATTGTCGGGACAGGGTGATGGCTACACCTTC | CSVELSGQGDGYTF
TRBJ2-3 | TRBV5-1 | TRBD1 | few | TGCGCCAGCAGCCCAGGGCAGGGGGCTATGAATACGCAGTATTTT | CASSPGQGAMNTQYF
TRBJ2-5 | TRBV20-1 | TRBD1 | NA | TGCAGTGCTAGGCAAGTCCCGGGACAGGGTGTGACCCAAGAGACCCAGTACTTC | CSARQVPGQGVTQETQYF
TRBJ2-1 | TRBV24-1 | NA | NA | TGTGCCACCAGTGATTTAAAGGGCGGGGTGAAGCAGTTCTTC | CATSDLKGGVKQFF
TRBJ2-7 | TRBV2 | NA | NA | TGTGCCAGCAGTGAACCACGGACCTACGAGCAGTACTTC | CASSEPRTYEQYF
TRBJ1-5 | TRBV16 | NA | NA | TGTGCCAGCAGCCAGGGGGGACAAGATCAGCCCCAGCATTTT | CASSQGGQDQPQHF
TRBJ1-1 | TRBV28 | NA | once | TGTGCCAGCAGTTTATGGGATCGGGGGGTGAGAGCTTTCTTT | CASSLWDRGVRAFF
TRBJ1-6 | TRBV2 | TRBD1 | NA | TGTGCCAGCAGTGAGCCATTACAGGGGGCGGGTAATTCACCCCTCCACTTT | CASSEPLQGAGNSPLHF
TRBJ2-5 | TRBV5-1 | TRBD2 | NA | TGCGCCAGCAGCTTGGCCCCCGGAGCGGGGGGCATAGAGACCCAGTACTTC | CASSLAPGAGGIETQYF
TRBJ2-3 | TRBV5-1 | NA | NA | TGCGCCAGCAGCAGCAAAAGGACGGCAGGCACAGATACGCAGTATTTT | CASSSKRTAGTDTQYF
TRBJ1-4 | TRBV10-3 | NA | NA | TGTGCCACCAGGGGTATGGCTAATGAAAAACTGTTTTTT | CATRGMANEKLFF
TRBJ2-2 | TRBV7-8 | TRBD1 | NA | TGTGCCAGCAGCCTAGCGCGGATTCTGGGACAGGGTTTCACCGGGGAGCTGTTTTTT | CASSLARILGQGFTGELFF
TRBJ2-7 | TRBV6-2/TRBV6-3 | TRBD1 | many | TGTGCCAGCAGGACCGGGACAGGGACCTACGAGCAGTACTTC | CASRTGTGTYEQYF
TRBJ2-1 | TRBV6-5 | TRBD1 | NA | TGTGCCAGCAGTTACTCGATAGGGACAGGAAACAATGAGCAGTTCTTC | CASSYSIGTGNNEQFF
TRBJ1-1 | TRBV2 | NA | few | TGTGCCAGCAGAAGAAGGACCGTGAACACTGAAGCTTTCTTT | CASRRRTVNTEAFF
TRBJ2-3 | TRBV7-2 | NA | NA | TGTGCCAGCAGCTTACTAGCAGCCGTCACAGATACGCAGTATTTT | CASSLLAAVTDTQYF
TRBJ1-2 | TRBV5-1 | NA | NA | TGCGCCAGCAGCGTTGGGACGGACCTTAATAACTATGGCTACACCTTC | CASSVGTDLNNYGYTF